Listed here are 20 T cell receptor beta chains from one sample, sequenced in a study of vaccination and CD4 T cells after COVID-19. TCRdb processed the PCR reads anew with MiXCR; each CDR3 protein has one entry. Of 20,000 to 25,000 distinct CDR3 sequences in the sample, under 75% were seen once. Sequenced here: CD4+ T cells from blood, sampled before SARS-CoV-2 vaccination. The receptors here all came from a human donor who had recovered from COVID-19.

V and J are TRBV7-2 and TRBJ2-7; TRBD2 might be the D (6 bases). V lost 7 bases to trimming and J lost 4 bases, with 20 bases between them. Per germline, CDR1 SGHTA and CDR2 FQGNSA. CDR3 length: 15 residues. The CDR3 DNA reads as TGTGCCAGCAAGGCTTTACCCTTAGCGGATTACGAGCAGTACTTC. Its translation: CASKALPLADYEQYF.

This clonotype was detected only a few times. The CDR3 DNA reads as TGTGCCAGCAGCTTGGCAGAAGTGGATGGCTACACCTTC. Translation: CASSLAEVDGYTF. The chain employs TRBV7-9 and TRBJ1-2, with no clear D. V was trimmed by 3 bases and J by 6 bases, leaving 11 bases between them. The CDR3 covers 13 residues. Germline CDR1 SEHNR, CDR2 FQNEAQ (reference sequence).

The V call is TRBV27, the J call TRBJ2-5; D gene ambiguous. Germline CDR1 MNHEY, CDR2 SMNVEV (reference sequence). V was clipped by 0 bases and J by 5 bases, with 7 bases between them. The CDR3 contains 13 residues. The CDR3 sequence is CASSLSYDETQYF. In nucleotides, the CDR3 is TGTGCCAGCAGTTTATCTTACGATGAGACCCAGTACTTC.

This sequence joins TRBV2 and TRBJ2-7, with D hard to call. The V gene lost 6 bases and the J gene lost 2 bases, with 17 bases spanning the gap. The CDR3 runs to 15 residues. CDR1 SNHLY and CDR2 FYNNEI come from the germline V gene. CDR3 residues: CASRALPRLAYEQYF. The CDR3 DNA reads as TGTGCCAGCAGGGCCCTGCCCAGGCTCGCCTACGAGCAGTACTTC.

The chain recombines TRBV10-3 with TRBJ1-5; D is perhaps TRBD1 (5 bases). Germline V gives CDR1 ENHRY, CDR2 SYGVKD. Trimming left V 5 bases short and J 2 bases short, with 16 bases between. The CDR3 spans 16 residues. The CDR3: CAISTIGGRGNQPQHF. The CDR3 DNA sequence: TGTGCCATCAGTACGATCGGGGGTAGGGGCAATCAGCCCCAGCATTTT.

V and J are TRBV20-1 and TRBJ1-6, with D possibly matching TRBD1 (6 bases). The germline gives CDR1 DFQATT, CDR2 SNEGSKA (reference sequence). The CDR3 is 13 amino acids. With 6 bases removed from V and 7 bases from J, the gap between germline ends came to 13 bases. CDR3 DNA sequence: TGCAGTGCCCCGGACAGTCTAAATTCACCCCTCCACTTT. It codes for CSAPDSLNSPLHF.

This clonotype was recorded a few times. The rearrangement uses TRBV7-9 and TRBJ2-2; 13 bases match TRBD2. This CDR3 has 16 amino acids. Germline assignment: CDR1 SEHNR and CDR2 FQNEAQ (reference sequence). Losses at the gene ends were 5 bases for V and 7 bases for J; bases not matched to a gene: 7. CDR3 coding DNA: TGTGCCAGCAGCCCTCGGACTAGCGGGAGCGGCGGGGAGCTGTTTTTT. Its protein product is CASSPRTSGSGGELFF.

This chain links TRBV28 with TRBJ1-3, with unresolved D. This CDR3 spans 13 amino acids. V was clipped by 6 bases and J by 5 bases, with 11 bases between them. The V gene's germline CDR1 is MDHEN and CDR2 SYDVKM. The CDR3 DNA reads TGTGCCAGCAGCGGGCAAGCCAGAAACACCATATATTTT. This translates into CASSGQARNTIYF. The whole variable domain, remainder taken from reference TRBV28 and TRBJ1-3, is DVKVTQSSRYLVKRTGEKVFLECVQDMDHENMFWYRQDPGLGLRLIYFSYDVKMKEKGDIPEGYSVSREKKERFSLILESASTNQTSMYLCASSGQARNTIYFGEGSWLTVV.

The genes are TRBV20-1 and TRBJ2-7; 8 positions match TRBD1. The CDR3 runs to 14 residues. In germline, CDR1 is DFQATT, CDR2 SNEGSKA (reference sequence). Trimming took 1 base from V and 2 from J; bases not matched to a gene: 4. CDR3 sequence reads: CSARVPGQAYEQYF. CDR3 nucleotides: TGCAGTGCTAGAGTACCGGGACAGGCCTACGAGCAGTACTTC.

This clonotype has just one count. The J gene is TRBJ1-1, the V gene TRBV11-2; no clear D gene. The V gene lost 3 bases and the J gene lost 0 bases, with 8 bases spanning the gap. The CDR3 is 14 residues long. CDR1 SGHAT and CDR2 FQNNGV come from the germline V gene. CDR3 loop: CASSFLGVNTEAFF. The DNA of the CDR3 is TGTGCCAGCAGCTTCCTGGGCGTGAACACTGAAGCTTTCTTT.

The chain links TRBV28 to TRBJ1-2; D may be TRBD1 (5 bases). CDR3 length: 11 residues. Germline V lookup: CDR1 MDHEN, CDR2 SYDVKM. The V and J ends lost 5 bases and 10 bases respectively, with 11 bases between them. The CDR3 region is CASSDQGLYTF. In DNA, the CDR3 is TGTGCCAGCAGTGACCAGGGTCTCTACACCTTC.

The chain joins TRBV11-1 to TRBJ2-2; TRBD1 agrees at 9 bases. CDR1 and CDR2 from the germline V gene are SGHAT and FQDESV (reference sequence). Trimming cost V 5 bases and J 2 bases; bases outside gene matches: 6. CDR3 length equals 16 residues. CDR3 bases: TGTGCCAGCAGCCCGGACAGGGGTTTCAACACCGGGGAGCTGTTTTTT. It codes for CASSPDRGFNTGELFF.

The chain couples TRBV6-1 to TRBJ2-5; 10 nucleotides agree with TRBD1. This CDR3 spans 14 amino acids. With V trimmed by 6 bases and J by 5 bases, 6 bases remained unmatched. Germline V CDR1 and CDR2: MNHNS, SASEGT. In DNA, the CDR3 is TGTGCCAGCAGGGGACAGGGGTTGGGGGAGACCCAGTACTTC. Translation: CASRGQGLGETQYF.

This clonotype has a single count. The genes are TRBV7-6 and TRBJ2-3; D uncertain. This CDR3 spans 14 amino acids. Per germline, CDR1 SGHVS and CDR2 FNYEAQ. Deletions cut 3 bases from V and 2 bases from J, with 9 bases between. The CDR3 loop reads CASSFSRNTDTQYF. The CDR3 nucleotides are TGTGCCAGCAGCTTTTCCAGGAACACAGATACGCAGTATTTT.

The V gene is TRBV20-1, the J gene TRBJ2-3, with no clear D. In germline, CDR1 is DFQATT, CDR2 SNEGSKA (reference sequence). This CDR3 has 14 amino acids. The V and J ends lost 1 base and 4 bases respectively, with 12 bases between them. CDR3 loop: CSARASGSADTQYF. As DNA, the CDR3 is TGCAGTGCTAGAGCTAGTGGGTCTGCAGATACGCAGTATTTT.

This chain links TRBV10-3 with TRBJ2-2; 8 positions agree with TRBD1. V lost 2 bases and J lost 5; bases outside the gene matches: 4. Germline V CDR1 and CDR2: ENHRY, SYGVKD. The CDR3 covers 15 residues. The CDR3 nucleotides are TGTGCCATCAGTGAGACCAGGGGGCAGACCGGGGAGCTGTTTTTT. Encoded protein: CAISETRGQTGELFF.

This clonotype came up a few times. The chain has TRBV11-2 and TRBJ1-4; tentatively, D is TRBD1 (6 bases). Trimming took 2 bases from V and 11 from J, leaving 9 bases between them. Looked up from germline, CDR1 is SGHAT and CDR2 is FQNNGV. The CDR3 covers 12 residues. CDR3 protein: CASSLYRDKLFF. DNA for the CDR3: TGTGCCAGCAGCTTATACAGGGACAAACTGTTTTTT.

The chain uses TRBV20-1 and TRBJ2-5, with TRBD1 as a possible D gene (6 bases). Looked up from germline, CDR1 is DFQATT and CDR2 is SNEGSKA (reference sequence). Trimming cost V 6 bases and J 0 bases, with 20 bases left between them. The CDR3 is 16 amino acids. The DNA of the CDR3 is TGCAGTGCGGGCGCGGGCAGGACAGACTACCAAGAGACCCAGTACTTC. Encoded protein: CSAGAGRTDYQETQYF.

This chain connects TRBV28 to TRBJ2-2; 7 bases are shared with TRBD1. CDR1 and CDR2 from the germline V gene are MDHEN and SYDVKM. J was trimmed by 4 bases and V by 8 bases; bases with no gene match: 13. The CDR3 contains 16 residues. This CDR3 reads CASGTGRGRGTGELFF. The CDR3 nucleotides are TGTGCCAGCGGAACGGGAAGGGGGCGAGGCACCGGGGAGCTGTTTTTT.

The chain couples TRBV20-1 to TRBJ2-3; TRBD2 aligns across 7 bases. This CDR3 comprises 16 residues. The J segment lost 0 bases and the V segment lost 5 bases, leaving 11 bases of the junction unmatched. Germline lookup yields CDR1 DFQATT and CDR2 SNEGSKA (reference sequence). CDR3 DNA: TGCAGTGCTGCACCCTTACTAGCGTCTAGCACAGATACGCAGTATTTT. Protein sequence: CSAAPLLASSTDTQYF.